The clone carrying this T cell receptor (beta chain) came up many times. What it binds is unknown. The data belong to a study of neurological immune-mediated disorders. Study-level points and caveats: Subjects shared no identical expanded-clone CDR3 amino acid sequences, suggesting private TCR-beta repertoires in all groups. The level of TCR clonal expansion was highest in patients with HTLV-1-associated myelopathy and lowest in multiple sclerosis, where it fell below the level seen in healthy controls.

The length of the CDR3 is 17 residues. V lost 3 bases to trimming and J lost 2 bases, with 18 bases between them. CDR1 is LNHNV and CDR2 is YYDKDF in the germline V gene (reference sequence). For sorted libraries, the input was roughly 1 million CD4+ or CD8+ T cells. Synthesis of cDNA was accomplished via 5'RACE employing 10-nucleotide random UMIs. One entry per CDR3 protein results from TCRdb running MiXCR on the 5' RACE reads. This sample yields around 20,000 distinct CDR3 sequences, of which approximately 15% are seen a single time; less than 9.5% belongs to the top ten. Sequencing was performed on CD4+ T cells from blood. This chain uses TRBV15 with TRBJ2-3; either TRBD1 or TRBD2 may supply D (5 bases each). The TCR sequence derives from a woman aged 60 to 75 with HTLV-1-associated myelopathy (HAM/TSP). This chain's CDR3 is CATSRGQGPLLTDTQYF. The CDR3 DNA sequence: TGTGCCACCAGCAGGGGCCAGGGACCCCTGCTCACAGATACGCAGTATTTT.